The clone carrying this T cell receptor (beta chain) was seen a few times. Antigen: not known. Extraction and reverse transcription of RNA yielded cDNA as the sequencing template. Assay used: immunoSEQ multiplex PCR; TCRdb lists only in-frame clones, some missing. The repertoire includes 170,000 or so clones, around three fifths of them detected once, and 0.9% to 1% sits in the top ten. The data derive from a study of CD8+ T cells in alopecia areata. Study in general: Treated patients received severity scores based on the percentage of scalp area affected.

The CDR3 is 13 residues long. V lost 5 bases and J lost 1, with 9 bases in between. Germline V gives CDR1 SEHNR, CDR2 FQNEAQ (reference sequence). Points from the study as a whole: Scalp sequencing also captures normal skin's resident alphabeta T cells.

Treatment meaning: oral pan-JAK inhibitor, 5-10 mg twice daily. Those with alopecia areata gave lesional scalp punch biopsies and peripheral blood. J is TRBJ2-7 and V is TRBV7-9; no reliable D call. The receptor was isolated from a human donor with alopecia areata. Sequencing was performed on CD4+ T cells sorted from blood, taken at week 4, from a patient treated with tofacitinib. CDR3 DNA: TGTGCCAGCAGCCGGACGGTTTCCTACGAGCAGTACTTC. Its protein product is CASSRTVSYEQYF.